Listed below are T cell receptor beta chains from one sample, sequenced in a study of cytomegalovirus exposure and HLA in healthy donors. Some clones are missing from TCRdb's copy, which holds only in-frame ones; the method was immunoSEQ multiplex PCR. Among 130,000 to 150,000 clones, about three quarters were seen once, and the ten largest hold under 3%. Sequences were obtained from PBMCs. The receptors derive from a man aged 35 to 55 in good health and CMV-seropositive. Both conserved end residues are part of each CDR3. The order of the fields is V gene, CDR3 length, CDR3 protein.

TRBV6-5 15 CASSYEGSSYNEQFF
TRBV6-5 14 CASSSKTLNTEAFF
TRBV5-4 13 CASSLALSYEQFF
TRBV9 18 CASSSIPWTSGIENIQYF
TRBV19 15 CASSSGTSGKNIQYF
TRBV7-2 15 CASSHLRREATEAFF
TRBV5-1 16 CASSIPGQANTGELFF
TRBV5-1 16 CASSLGDRVSLSEAFF
TRBV11-2 13 CASSLERRRGEYF
TRBV5-1 17 CASSYKGDRASTGELFF
TRBV29-1 12 CSVSLLPHEQYF
TRBV7-2 15 CASRPSASGRSEQYF
TRBV30 13 CAWVGQGTEKLFF
TRBV6-1 17 CASSESSSAPGRETQYF
TRBV4-3 20 CASSQDGRTARAGTIYEQYF
TRBV30 14 CAWNAGIGVSGYTF
TRBV27 16 CASSLTLTPEGNEQFF
TRBV11-2 13 CASSLDQFYGYTF
TRBV7-9 15 CASSSRTALNTEAFF
TRBV29-1 12 CSVAPGSAEAFF
TRBV2 14 CASRELTDYQPQHF
TRBV5-1 17 CASSGSSGGSSYNEQFF
TRBV7-2 14 CASSLVAGNTEAFF
TRBV4-3 13 CASSQDRGLGYTF
TRBV19 15 CASSITGGSYNEQFF
TRBV19 15 CASSVGQAFAYGYTF
TRBV11-3 13 CASSPDRGNEQFF
TRBV25-1 17 CASSGYRRTVSYNEQFF
TRBV6-1 14 CASSAGAGANVLTF
TRBV27 13 CASSPQGTYGYTF
TRBV6-4 14 CASRDTGLNTEASF
TRBV7-2 14 CASRGTGAGNTIYF
TRBV5-4 15 CASSGRGQITYEQYF
TRBV5-1 15 CASSLAGVQENIQYF
TRBV18 14 CASSPGQGHQPQHF
TRBV23-1 16 CASSQPRGVSYNEQFF
TRBV6-5 16 CASSYSRPGQGAYQYF
TRBV28 15 CASSFERMVRSVGHF
TRBV18 15 CASSSGQLSGNTIYF
TRBV28 13 CASSTSPIPAQHF
TRBV5-1 15 CASSLQARGTDTQYF
TRBV7-3 15 CASSLVAVGTDTQYF
TRBV6-5 13 CASSAGPTYEQYF
TRBV7-3 14 CASSPGTSRETQYF
TRBV7-2 15 CASSLTPGQGNEQYF
TRBV25-1 15 CASSVGDRGLSEQFF
TRBV4-3 14 CASSQDGQGGGYTF
TRBV5-6 16 CASSLAGRGQLEKLFF
TRBV5-1 14 CASSLATLNTEAFF
TRBV5-1 15 CASSLLGAGEAEQYF
TRBV5-1 13 CASSLHRQETQYF
TRBV28 16 CASSSTLAGGFYEQYF
TRBV6-5 13 CASGQARSDTQYF
TRBV2 15 CASSVQGGGTDTQYF